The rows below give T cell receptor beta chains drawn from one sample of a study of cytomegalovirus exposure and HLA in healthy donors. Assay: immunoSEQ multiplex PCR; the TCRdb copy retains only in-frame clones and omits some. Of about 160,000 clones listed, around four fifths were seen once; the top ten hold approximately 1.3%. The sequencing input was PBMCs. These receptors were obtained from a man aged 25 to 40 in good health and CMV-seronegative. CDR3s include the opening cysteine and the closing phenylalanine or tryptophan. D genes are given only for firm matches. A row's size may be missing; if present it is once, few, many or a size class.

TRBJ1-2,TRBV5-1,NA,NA,TGCGCCAGCAGCTCTGGGGCGCCTAACTATGGCTACACCTTC,CASSSGAPNYGYTF
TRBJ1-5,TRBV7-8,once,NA,TGTGCCAGCAGCTTAGATCGAGTTCAGCCCCAGCATTTT,CASSLDRVQPQHF
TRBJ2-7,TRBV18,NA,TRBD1,TGTGCCAGCTCACTTGGACAGGGACGAGTGCCGGCCTACGAGCAGTACTTC,CASSLGQGRVPAYEQYF
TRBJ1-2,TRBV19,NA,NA,TGTGCCAGTAGATTAACCCAGGGAGGCGACTATGGCTACACCTTC,CASRLTQGGDYGYTF
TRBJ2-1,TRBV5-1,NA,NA,TGCGCCAGCAGCTTGGAAGCTGCCTGGAATGAGCAGTTCTTC,CASSLEAAWNEQFF
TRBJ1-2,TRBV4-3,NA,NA,TGCGCCAGCAGCCAAGATTTAGATAGAGACTATGGCTACACCTTC,CASSQDLDRDYGYTF
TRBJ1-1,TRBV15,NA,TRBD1,TGTGCCACCAGCAGGGGTAAACAGGGGGGGAGGAACACTGAAGCTTTCTTT,CATSRGKQGGRNTEAFF
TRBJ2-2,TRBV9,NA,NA,TGTGCCAGCAGCGCCGCCCCTCAGGTAGCGGATTCAACCGGGGAGCTGTTTTTT,CASSAAPQVADSTGELFF
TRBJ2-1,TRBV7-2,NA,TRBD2,TGTGCCAGCAGTACTAGCGGGCTCTACAATGAGCAGTTCTTC,CASSTSGLYNEQFF
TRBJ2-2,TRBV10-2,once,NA,TGCGCCAGCAGCCTCAACACCGGGGAGCTGTTTTTT,CASSLNTGELFF
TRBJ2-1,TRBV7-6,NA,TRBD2,TGTGCCAGCAGCTCCCCCCTGGGGACTAGCGGGATGAATGAGCAGTTCTTC,CASSSPLGTSGMNEQFF
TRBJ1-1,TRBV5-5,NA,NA,TGTGCCAGCAGCTTGGTGTTGCGGCAGGGAAAAGCTTTCTTT,CASSLVLRQGKAFF
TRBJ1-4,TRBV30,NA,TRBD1,TGTGCCTGGAGAGGGGGCGAGGTTGAAAAACTGTTTTTT,CAWRGGEVEKLFF
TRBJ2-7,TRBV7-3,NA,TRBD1,TGTGCCAGCAGCCCCACCGGACAGGGGGGCGAGCAGTACTTC,CASSPTGQGGEQYF
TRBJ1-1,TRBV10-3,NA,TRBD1,TGTGCCATCAGTGTGGGGACAGATTACACTGAAGCTTTCTTT,CAISVGTDYTEAFF
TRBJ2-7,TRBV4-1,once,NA,TGCGCCAGCAGCCAAGTCCCCACCGGGGCCTACGAGCAGTACTTC,CASSQVPTGAYEQYF
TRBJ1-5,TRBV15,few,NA,TGTGCCACCAGCAGAGCTCTCACCGAGGCTCGGCAGCCCCAGCATTTT,CATSRALTEARQPQHF
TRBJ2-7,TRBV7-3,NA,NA,TGTGCCAGCAGCTTATTACCCCAGGGGAACGAGCAGTACTTC,CASSLLPQGNEQYF